This is a list of T cell receptor beta chains from one sample in a study of cytomegalovirus exposure and HLA in healthy donors. Sequenced by immunoSEQ multiplex PCR; TCRdb stores in-frame clones only, minus some. The table lists under 50,000 clones. The source material was PBMCs. These TCRs come from a male donor in good health and CMV-seronegative. Both conserved end residues are part of each CDR3. D genes are given only for firm matches.

v_gene	j_gene	d_gene	len	CDR3nt	CDR3aa
TRBV19	TRBJ1-5	TRBD1	14	TGTGCCAGTAGCGACGCAGGGGGGTTTCAGCCCCAGCATTTT	CASSDAGGFQPQHF
TRBV5-6	TRBJ1-2	TRBD1	14	TGTGCCAGCAGCTTGGTACAGGGGACCTATGGCTACACCTTC	CASSLVQGTYGYTF
TRBV29-1	TRBJ2-1	.	10	TGCAGCGTTGCTGACAATGAGCAGTTCTTC	CSVADNEQFF
TRBV5-1	TRBJ1-2	.	15	TGCGCCAGCAGCTTGGCGGCAGACTTAATCGATGGCTACACCTTC	CASSLAADLIDGYTF
TRBV11-3	TRBJ1-1	.	15	TGTGCCAGCAGCCCGTCAGGGGCGATGAACACTGAAGCTTTCTTT	CASSPSGAMNTEAFF
TRBV6-5	TRBJ1-2	TRBD1	15	TGTGCCAGCAGGGTGTATGGGACAGACAACTATGGCTACACCTTC	CASRVYGTDNYGYTF
TRBV5-4	TRBJ1-6	TRBD1	16	TGTGCCAGCAGCTTGTTTGGGGACAGGGGGAAATCACCCCTCCACTTT	CASSLFGDRGKSPLHF
TRBV6-1	TRBJ1-5	.	14	TGTGCCAGCAGCGTACAGGGTTTCAATCAGCCCCAGCATTTT	CASSVQGFNQPQHF
TRBV6-5	TRBJ2-5	.	15	TGTGCCAGCAACAGGGCAGGGGGACTCCAAGAGACCCAGTACTTC	CASNRAGGLQETQYF
TRBV5-6	TRBJ1-1	TRBD1	14	TGTGCCAGCAGGTGGACGACAGGGGCCACTGAAGCTTTCTTT	CASRWTTGATEAFF
TRBV7-6	TRBJ2-7	.	14	TGTGCCAGCAGCTTAGGGAGGACTTCCTACGAGCAGTACTTC	CASSLGRTSYEQYF
TRBV28	TRBJ1-2	.	11	TGTGCCAGCAGTTCCGGCTATGGCTACACCTTC	CASSSGYGYTF
TRBV19	TRBJ1-2	TRBD1	14	TGTGCCAGTAGTAGCGGGACAGGGAACTATGGCTACACCTTC	CASSSGTGNYGYTF
TRBV6-5	TRBJ2-7	.	14	TGTGCCAGCAGCCCTGGGGAGGGGGCCTACGAGCAGTACTTC	CASSPGEGAYEQYF
TRBV30	TRBJ2-5	.	15	TGTGCCTGGAGCTTCGGGGGGCCGATCCAAGAGACCCAGTACTTC	CAWSFGGPIQETQYF
TRBV27	TRBJ2-2	.	15	TGTGCCAGCAGTTTATGGCGGGTGGGCACCGGGGAGCTGTTTTTT	CASSLWRVGTGELFF
TRBV7-9	TRBJ1-2	.	17	TGTGCCAGCAGCTTACACGGCGGTTTCGGGGGTTCGACTGGCTACACCTTC	CASSLHGGFGGSTGYTF
TRBV18	TRBJ1-3	.	17	TGTGCCAGCCACGTCTCAGAGACAGGAACCTCTGGAAACACCATATATTTT	CASHVSETGTSGNTIYF
TRBV4-1	TRBJ1-2	TRBD1	15	TGCGCCAGCAGCCATCCCGGGACAGGGGAATATGGCTACACCTTC	CASSHPGTGEYGYTF
TRBV5-8	TRBJ1-5	TRBD1	15	TGTGCCAGCAGCTTCCAGGGGGCCGGCAATCAGCCCCAGCATTTT	CASSFQGAGNQPQHF
TRBV19	TRBJ2-3	.	14	TGTGCCAGTAGACAGGGTTCTAGCACAGATACGCAGTATTTT	CASRQGSSTDTQYF
TRBV14	TRBJ2-5	TRBD1	14	TGTGCCAGCAGCCCGGACAGGGATTACAAGACCCAGTACTTC	CASSPDRDYKTQYF
TRBV4-1	TRBJ1-4	.	17	TGCGCCAGCAGCCAATTCGGGGGGCGAGGGGCGAATGAAAAACTGTTTTTT	CASSQFGGRGANEKLFF
TRBV30	TRBJ1-4	TRBD1	14	TGTGCCTGGAGCCCCGGGACAGGGGCCGAAAAACTGTTTTTT	CAWSPGTGAEKLFF
TRBV29-1	TRBJ1-1	.	15	TGCAGCGTTGATAGGGGAGCACAGGGTAACACTGAAGCTTTCTTT	CSVDRGAQGNTEAFF
TRBV7-2	TRBJ1-5	TRBD1	15	TGTGCCAGCAGCTTATTGGGACAGGAAAATCAGCCCCAGCATTTT	CASSLLGQENQPQHF
TRBV5-6	TRBJ2-7	TRBD2	16	TGTGCCAGCAGCTCAGTACTAGCGGGGGGGCCGTACGAGCAGTACTTC	CASSSVLAGGPYEQYF
TRBV5-4	TRBJ1-4	.	15	TGTGCCAGCAGCTTGGATCCGGGAAGTTATGAAAAACTGTTTTTT	CASSLDPGSYEKLFF
TRBV2	TRBJ1-1	.	13	TGTGCCAGCAGTCCCGGGCAGGGCACTGAAGCTTTCTTT	CASSPGQGTEAFF
TRBV18	TRBJ1-1	.	14	TGTGCCAGCTCACCGGGCAGGGGTAACACTGAAGCTTTCTTT	CASSPGRGNTEAFF
TRBV29-1	TRBJ1-5	.	14	TGCAGCGTCGCAGACTCCCTGAGCAATCAGCCCCAGCATTTT	CSVADSLSNQPQHF
TRBV19	TRBJ1-2	TRBD1	14	TGTGCCAGTAGCCCGGGACAGGGCGCCTATGGCTACACCTTC	CASSPGQGAYGYTF